These T cell receptor beta chains were read from a single sample in a study of CD4+ T cells in melanoma. Only in-frame clones appear in the TCRdb table, and some are missing; sequencing was by immunoSEQ multiplex PCR. The sample has 55,000 or so clones, roughly 69% seen once; the top ten hold roughly 4.9%. Sequencing used tumor tissue. Receptor source: a human donor with melanoma. CDR3s include the opening cysteine and the closing phenylalanine or tryptophan.

j_call	cdr3_length	v_call	cdr3_aa
TRBJ1-2	12	TRBV11-2	CASRGNWNGYTF
TRBJ1-1	13	TRBV18	CASSQTDNTEAFF
TRBJ1-1	11	TRBV25-1	CAREPNTEAFF
TRBJ1-2	14	TRBV7-8	CASSPQTANYGYTF
TRBJ1-1	13	TRBV4-1	CASRRQRNTEAFF
TRBJ2-1	14	TRBV5-1	CASSLGGPEDEQFF
TRBJ2-1	15	TRBV6-1	CASSEDGLAVNEQFF
TRBJ1-2	15	TRBV27	CASSLWARGGHGYTF
TRBJ2-7	14	TRBV18	CASSKDRGLYEQYF
TRBJ2-5	12	TRBV5-4	CASSSVDETQYF
TRBJ1-1	13	TRBV6-1	CASSEISATGAFF
TRBJ1-5	14	TRBV4-1	CASSPGLTNQPQHF
TRBJ2-5	11	TRBV7-7	CASSTGETQYF
TRBJ2-2	16	TRBV10-1	CASSDKTTRGTGELFF
TRBJ1-1	14	TRBV5-1	CASSPGWGMTEAFF
TRBJ2-7	16	TRBV15	CATSRERMGGPYEQYF
TRBJ1-6	13	TRBV2	CASSEEEYSPLHF
TRBJ1-6	12	TRBV6-5	CASSDLDSPLHF
TRBJ1-2	17	TRBV5-4	CASSLAGTGGNDYGYTF
TRBJ1-1	16	TRBV19	CASSPPGQGAITEAFF
TRBJ2-3	16	TRBV19	CASSTTGTRAADTQYF
TRBJ1-1	15	TRBV11-2	CASSSTFGREVPPFF
TRBJ1-1	14	TRBV28	CASRSGPLNTEAFF
TRBJ2-7	15	TRBV4-1	CASSQESGGFYEQYF
TRBJ1-4	15	TRBV25-1	CASSDVRQGGEKLFF
TRBJ2-7	14	TRBV2	CASRDTGIPNEQYF
TRBJ2-6	18	TRBV5-1	CASSRWGQDPSGANVLTF
TRBJ1-2	13	TRBV9	CASSGQVDYGYTF
TRBJ1-5	15	TRBV5-5	CASSLAGYSNQPQHF
TRBJ2-3	17	TRBV7-2	CASSPVVDRVRADTQYF
TRBJ2-1	15	TRBV15	CATSRDRDRGNEQFF
TRBJ2-1	14	TRBV5-4	CASSSGVGHNEQFF
TRBJ2-5	14	TRBV7-2	CASSLQQGKETQYF
TRBJ1-5	14	TRBV5-8	CASSSTGYNQPQHF
TRBJ2-3	16	TRBV11-1	CASSRGTSGNTDTQYF
TRBJ1-2	14	TRBV28	CASEGTGGAQGYTF
TRBJ2-1	16	TRBV25-1	CASSQAPDRFGNEQFF
TRBJ2-3	14	TRBV5-1	CASSQGLAGIEQYF
TRBJ2-1	15	TRBV9	CASSVWGSSYNEQFF
TRBJ2-4	18	TRBV13	CASSAGTGFGQAKNIQYF
TRBJ1-6	13	TRBV6-6	CASSPYYNSPLHF
TRBJ2-1	14	TRBV5-4	CASTFSAGRDEQFF
TRBJ1-3	15	TRBV6-1	CASSETGSGGNTIYF
TRBJ2-1	14	TRBV5-1	CASSPAGRGGEQFF
TRBJ2-7	16	TRBV25-1	CASSELGGCPSYEQYF
TRBJ2-1	17	TRBV5-6	CASSSRPGQVSLDEQFF
TRBJ2-7	15	TRBV13	CASSLVSRAGDEQYF
TRBJ1-5	16	TRBV7-8	CASSLGGGYSNQPQHF
TRBJ1-1	18	TRBV28	CASSVGGLPTGMNTEAFF
TRBJ2-5	15	TRBV15	CATSARRTSVETQYF
TRBJ1-5	12	TRBV6-6	CASSPKIVPQHF
TRBJ1-1	15	TRBV18	CASSPPLARNTEAFF
TRBJ1-2	13	TRBV27	CASSLSAAYGYTF